This paragraph reports one T cell receptor beta chain. The antigen is undetermined. The sample belongs to a study of post-analysis software for immune sequencing data. About the research overall: Disease courses included relapsing-remitting, secondary progressive and progressive-relapsing multiple sclerosis.

The ends were cut back, 0 bases at V and 4 bases at J, with 7 bases in the middle. There are 13 residues in the CDR3. CDR1 and CDR2 (germline): SGHRS, YFSETQ. cDNA libraries for TCR beta contained unique molecular identifiers. Out of about 0.9 to 11 million T cells, a few hundred thousand cDNA molecules were generated. One entry per CDR3 protein results from TCRdb running MiXCR on the PCR reads. The sample carries hundreds of thousands of distinct CDR3 sequences, approximately 53% recorded once. Study-wide findings and caveats: Strong same-batch co-clustering of samples appeared with F measure clustering. Five or six TRBV segments were significantly more frequent in patients than in controls. TRBV5-6, TRBV5-1 and TRBV20-1 were among these segments. Normalized Chao1 diversity was significantly lower in multiple sclerosis patients than in controls.

Input material: blood. The TCR sequence derives from a girl under 18 with multiple sclerosis. The chain joins TRBV5-1 to TRBJ1-1; no clear D gene. The chain's CDR3 is CASSLDGSTEAFF. The CDR3 DNA sequence: TGCGCCAGCAGCTTGGACGGAAGCACTGAAGCTTTCTTT.